This TCR beta chain was observed in a study of cytomegalovirus exposure and HLA in healthy donors. Study-wide findings and caveats: In a later analysis, V- and J-gene trimming of beta chains associated with a DCLRE1C missense variant, replicated independently. In a later analysis, compared with equally common non-associated chains, HLA-associated beta chains were more expanded.

As concerns this clone: Its specificity is unknown.

The CDR3 has 17 residues. Looked up from germline, CDR1 is LNHNV and CDR2 is YYDKDF (reference sequence). The ends lost 3 bases at V and 3 bases at J; junction bases unmatched: 5. The study ran its PCR with 60 Vbeta and 13 Jbeta primers. TCRdb's table, derived via immunoSEQ multiplex PCR, lists solely in-frame clones and lacks some. The table records about 160,000 clones, roughly 79% of them present only once. The sample taken for sequencing was PBMCs. The TCR comes from a woman aged 45-59 years in good health and CMV-seronegative. J is TRBJ2-1 and V is TRBV15; 13 bases align to TRBD2. This chain's CDR3 is CATSSRLAGGNYNEQFF. The CDR3 DNA reads TGTGCCACCAGCAGTAGACTAGCGGGGGGCAACTACAATGAGCAGTTCTTC.